The sequence of this T cell receptor beta chain was determined in a study of T-cell memory formation after mild COVID-19. Across the study: The two donors had largely donor-specific TCR clusters.

The germline CDR1 and CDR2 sequences are LNHNV and YYDKDF (reference sequence). V shed 9 bases, J shed 6 bases, and the junction held 15 bases outside the gene matches. This CDR3 has 15 residues. This clonotype was seen a few times. Its antigen is currently unknown. General observations from the study: Specificity for SARS-CoV-2 was not confirmed among the second-wave clones peaking on day 37. Several responding clones turned up in pre-infection memory, indicating that cross-reactive memory may have taken part.

Using its own MiXCR run on the 5' RACE reads, TCRdb lists one record per CDR3 protein. This sample yields about 440,000 distinct CDR3 sequences, of which 20% are seen a single time; 8.4% belongs to the top ten. Sequences were obtained from PBMCs or a T cell subset sorted from them (not recorded which). This chain uses TRBV15 with TRBJ2-5, with 8 bases matching TRBD1. The TCR was taken from an adult woman who had mild COVID-19 (a few samples of this study predate the infection). Cell type and time point are not known. The CDR3 DNA is TGTGCCACGGCTCCGAGGTCAGGGGGCGGAAAGACCCAGTACTTC. Its protein is CATAPRSGGGKTQYF.